This T cell receptor (beta chain) was retrieved from a study of cytomegalovirus exposure and HLA in healthy donors. Study results and caveats: Reported performance of the classifier showed diagnosis of cytomegalovirus status with high specificity and sensitivity. In vitro testing confirmed a few CMV-associated chains as specific for CMV antigens. The study listed approximately 170 cytomegalovirus-associated TCR beta chains. Most TCR sequences were seen very rarely across donors, but some public TCRs occurred in many.

Data came from immunoSEQ multiplex PCR; TCRdb stores just in-frame clones and leaves some out. The data contain roughly 150,000 clones, about 90% of them singletons. A remark on this clone: The antigen is not known.

With 4 bases clipped from V and 0 bases from J, the junction kept 6 bases outside the gene matches. The length of the CDR3 is 15 residues. CDR1 is SGHRS and CDR2 is YFSETQ in the germline V gene. The clonotype originates from a woman aged 25-40 years in good health and CMV-seronegative. The specimen was PBMCs. The V gene is TRBV5-1, the J gene TRBJ2-7; 8 nucleotides line up with TRBD1. CDR3 region: CASSPGTGRSYEQYF. The CDR3 nucleotides read TGCGCCAGCAGCCCGGGGACAGGCCGCTCCTACGAGCAGTACTTC.